This record concerns one T cell receptor (beta chain) sequence. Antigen: not known. With 6 bases clipped from V and 1 base from J, the junction kept 12 bases outside the gene matches. Germline CDR1 ENHRY, CDR2 SYGVKD. CDR3 length: 16 residues. The data belong to a study of cytomegalovirus exposure and HLA in healthy donors. The PCR had 60 Vbeta and 13 Jbeta primers. Assay: immunoSEQ multiplex PCR; the TCRdb copy retains only in-frame clones and omits some. The table records about 200,000 clones, 79% of them present only once. Study observations and caveats: According to reports, the classifier identified cytomegalovirus status with high specificity and sensitivity. Follow-up analysis found HLA locus-dependent TCR association rates, highest for DRB1 and lowest for HLA-C. Later analysis showed most CMV-associated TCR beta chains appearing HLA-restricted.

The sequence was obtained from a girl aged 5-17 years in good health and CMV-seropositive. This sequence joins TRBV10-3 and TRBJ2-7, with 7 bases identical to TRBD1. Specimen: PBMCs. CDR3 in DNA: TGTGCCATCAGCAAAACCGGGGACAGCTATTCCTACGAGCAGTACTTC. As protein: CAISKTGDSYSYEQYF.